This T cell receptor beta chain was recorded in a study of blood T cell repertoires in COVID-19. Study-level background: Acute and convalescent COVID-19 samples came from the United States, Italy and Spain. Sample material is recorded as cDNA or gDNA derived from T cells, B-cell-depleted T cells, or PBMCs.

Some clones are missing from TCRdb's copy, which holds only in-frame ones; the method was immunoSEQ multiplex PCR. The sample lists about 76,000 clones, around 90% occurring once. CDR1 MDHEN and CDR2 SYDVKM come from the germline V gene. Trimming cost V 6 bases and J 10 bases, with 12 bases left between them. The CDR3 is 11 residues long. Sequenced: peripheral blood. The TCR originated in a woman aged 45 to 65 in a cohort sampled during active COVID-19. This chain links TRBV28 with TRBJ1-2; D is undetermined. CDR3: CASRLRGTYTF. Here the CDR3 DNA reads TGTGCCAGCAGGCTTAGAGGTACCTACACCTTC.